This is a list of T cell receptor beta chains from one sample in a study of T cells in localized non-small cell lung cancer. TCRdb keeps only in-frame clones here, not all; method: immunoSEQ multiplex PCR. The data show 15,000 to 20,000 clones, roughly 87% seen once. The sequenced sample was peripheral blood, obtained before any cancer treatment. The receptor source for this set is an older male donor with stage I lung adenocarcinoma. Both conserved end residues are part of each CDR3. D genes are given only for firm matches. Clone size, where shown, is once, few, many, or a class for clones that have expanded.

clone size	V gene	J gene	D gene	CDR3 DNA	CDR3 protein
few	TRBV7-9	TRBJ1-2	TRBD1	TGTGCCAGCAGCCCAGGGACAGGGTACTATGGCTACACCTTC	CASSPGTGYYGYTF
NA	TRBV18	TRBJ2-2	NA	TGTGCCAGCTCATCTACAGGGAATCCGAACACCGGGGAGCTGTTTTTT	CASSSTGNPNTGELFF
NA	TRBV6-5	TRBJ2-1	NA	TGTGCCAGCAGTTACGACGGACGGAATGAGCAGTTCTTC	CASSYDGRNEQFF
NA	TRBV6-9	TRBJ1-6	NA	TGTGCCAGCAGTTACCGGGAGAGGGGAAATTCACCCCTCCACTTT	CASSYRERGNSPLHF
NA	TRBV6-5	TRBJ2-7	NA	TGTGCCAGCAGTTACTCGGACTCCTACGAGCAGTACTTC	CASSYSDSYEQYF
NA	TRBV7-3	TRBJ2-3	TRBD1	TGTGCCAGCAGCCCACGGACAGGTAGCACAGATACGCAGTATTTT	CASSPRTGSTDTQYF
NA	TRBV7-9	TRBJ2-7	NA	TGTGCCAGCAGCTTAGATACAGTCACCTACGAGCAGTACTTC	CASSLDTVTYEQYF
NA	TRBV27	TRBJ2-1	TRBD2	TGTGCCAGCAGACTTAGCGGGGACAATGAGCAGTTCTTC	CASRLSGDNEQFF
NA	TRBV19	TRBJ1-4	TRBD1	TGTGCCAGTAGTACCAGGACAGGGTATTTAACTAATGAAAAACTGTTTTTT	CASSTRTGYLTNEKLFF
NA	TRBV5-6	TRBJ2-7	NA	TGTGCCAGCAGCTTGGTTGGACTAAATTCCCACGAGCAGTACTTC	CASSLVGLNSHEQYF
once	TRBV7-2	TRBJ2-7	TRBD2	TGTGCCAGCAGCCCCCCGGGACTAGCGCAATACGAGCAGTACTTC	CASSPPGLAQYEQYF
NA	TRBV5-4	TRBJ1-2	TRBD1	TGTGCCAGCAGTAGGGGGCCGGCCCACTATGGCTACACCTTC	CASSRGPAHYGYTF
NA	TRBV2	TRBJ2-1	NA	TGTGCCAGCACCAGGAGTCAGCAGTTCTTC	CASTRSQQFF
NA	TRBV13	TRBJ1-2	NA	TGTGCCAGCAGCTTAGAGGCAGCCCTGGGCTACACCTTC	CASSLEAALGYTF
NA	TRBV27	TRBJ2-6	NA	TGTGCCAGCAGCGACAGCCCCTGGGCCAACGTCCTGACTTTC	CASSDSPWANVLTF
once	TRBV18	TRBJ2-7	NA	TGTGCCAGCTCCCAGACCACCAGGGCAGACTACGAGCAGTACTTC	CASSQTTRADYEQYF
NA	TRBV4-1	TRBJ1-5	NA	TGCGCCAGCAGCCAAGAAGGTGGACAGCCCCAGCATTTT	CASSQEGGQPQHF
once	TRBV7-2	TRBJ2-4	NA	TGTGCCAGCAGCCTCAGCCTCGGTTTCGGAGCTGACATTCAGTACTTC	CASSLSLGFGADIQYF
NA	TRBV9	TRBJ2-1	TRBD2	TGTGCCAGCAGCGTAGAGGCGGGAGCTTCCTACAATGAGCAGTTCTTC	CASSVEAGASYNEQFF
NA	TRBV6-6	TRBJ2-7	TRBD1	TGTGCCAGCAGAACAGGGGGCTTCTACGAGCAGTACTTC	CASRTGGFYEQYF
NA	TRBV10-3	TRBJ1-5	TRBD1	TGTGCCATCACGCGCGGCGACAGGGGCAATCAGCCCCAGCATTTT	CAITRGDRGNQPQHF
once	TRBV19	TRBJ1-2	NA	TGTGCCAGTAGTATTTCCGATCTAGGGGACGGCTACACCTTC	CASSISDLGDGYTF
NA	TRBV18	TRBJ2-2	TRBD2	TGTGCCAGCTCACTCCAGCGGGAAGGCACCGGGGAGCTGTTTTTT	CASSLQREGTGELFF
NA	TRBV5-6	TRBJ1-2	NA	TGTGCCAGCAGCTTGGGGCTAACAGGAAACTATGGCTACACCTTC	CASSLGLTGNYGYTF
NA	TRBV10-3	TRBJ1-3	NA	TGTGCCATCAGTGAAGCGGGGTCTGGAAACACCATATATTTT	CAISEAGSGNTIYF
NA	TRBV11-2	TRBJ1-1	NA	TGTGCCAGCAGCCCCCACATGAACACTGAAGCTTTCTTT	CASSPHMNTEAFF
once	TRBV7-3	TRBJ2-4	TRBD1	TGTGCCAGCAGCCTGCGACCCGGGACAGGGGGAAACATTCAGTACTTC	CASSLRPGTGGNIQYF
NA	TRBV14	TRBJ2-2	NA	TGTGCCAGCAGCCAAGTGGACTCATGGGGTTACACCGGGGAGCTGTTTTTT	CASSQVDSWGYTGELFF
few	TRBV7-9	TRBJ2-1	TRBD2	TGTGCCAGCAGCTTATATGGGACTAGCGGTTACAATGAGCAGTTCTTC	CASSLYGTSGYNEQFF
NA	TRBV9	TRBJ2-1	TRBD1	TGTGCCAGCAGCTCAATACAGGGGGCGGGTGGAAGTGAGCAGTTCTTC	CASSSIQGAGGSEQFF
few	TRBV6-6	TRBJ2-7	NA	TGTGCCACCCAGGGAAGCTCCTACGAGCAGTACTTC	CATQGSSYEQYF
NA	TRBV5-4	TRBJ1-1	NA	TGTGCCAGCAGCTCCGCAGAGAACACTGAAGCTTTCTTT	CASSSAENTEAFF
once	TRBV5-1	TRBJ2-1	TRBD2	TGCGCCAGCACGGCCGGGACTAGCTCCTACAATGAGCAGTTCTTC	CASTAGTSSYNEQFF
NA	TRBV19	TRBJ2-5	TRBD2	TGTGCCAGTAGTACGGGGACTAGCGAACAAGAGACCCAGTACTTC	CASSTGTSEQETQYF
NA	TRBV27	TRBJ2-5	TRBD1	TGTGCCAGCAGCGCGGGACAGGGAAGACGGGAGACCCAGTACTTC	CASSAGQGRRETQYF
NA	TRBV5-1	TRBJ2-1	NA	TGCGCCAGCAGCCCTCCTGGAAGTTACAATGAGCAGTTCTTC	CASSPPGSYNEQFF
NA	TRBV5-1	TRBJ2-5	NA	TGCGCCAGCAGCACATTAGCGGATCAAGAGACCCAGTACTTC	CASSTLADQETQYF
once	TRBV11-1	TRBJ2-1	NA	TGTGCCAGCAGCCTAAAAGGGCCCCTATCGCCCTCTGGGAATGAGCAGTTCTTC	CASSLKGPLSPSGNEQFF
once	TRBV12-5	TRBJ2-5	NA	TGTGCTAGTGGTTTTGACAGTCAAGAGACCCAGTACTTC	CASGFDSQETQYF
NA	TRBV5-6	TRBJ2-7	NA	TGTGCCAGCAGCTTTAGGACTTGGGCCTACGAGCAGTACTTC	CASSFRTWAYEQYF
NA	TRBV7-2	TRBJ2-1	TRBD1	TGTGCCAGCAGCTTAGGGGCAGGGGGCCTAGGCCACAATGAGCAGTTCTTC	CASSLGAGGLGHNEQFF
once	TRBV2	TRBJ1-4	TRBD1	TGTGCCAGCAGTAATCAACAGGGGCGGGGAGAAAAACTGTTTTTT	CASSNQQGRGEKLFF
medium-sized	TRBV18	TRBJ2-1	TRBD1	TGTGCCAGCTCAACGACAGGGATTGATGAGCAGTTCTTC	CASSTTGIDEQFF
NA	TRBV6-5	TRBJ2-2	TRBD1	TGTGCCGGCAGTTACGCCCAGGGGGCTCACGGGGAGCTGTTTTTT	CAGSYAQGAHGELFF
NA	TRBV7-3	TRBJ2-1	NA	TGTGCCAGCAGCATCGACAATGAGCAGTTCTTC	CASSIDNEQFF
NA	TRBV27	TRBJ1-1	NA	TGTGCCAGCAGGGGGGACATGAACACTGAAGCTTTCTTT	CASRGDMNTEAFF
NA	TRBV12-2	TRBJ1-1	NA	TGTGCAAGTCGCTTAGCGCAGGGACAGCAAAACACTGAAGCTTTCTTT	CASRLAQGQQNTEAFF
NA	TRBV7-9	TRBJ1-4	TRBD1	TGTGCCAGCAGCTCGGGACAGGGGGCCGAAAAACTGTTTTTT	CASSSGQGAEKLFF
NA	TRBV21-1	TRBJ2-1	NA	TGTGCCAGCAGCCCCCTAATTCCTAGCGGGAGGAGGTACAATGAGCAGTTCTTC	CASSPLIPSGRRYNEQFF
few	TRBV7-2	TRBJ2-1	NA	TGTGCCAGCAGCCCTCCCCCCAGCGAAGGTTTATATCAGTTCTTC	CASSPPPSEGLYQFF
NA	TRBV30	TRBJ2-7	TRBD2	TGTGCCTGGAGTCTAGCCAGCGGGAGGGCCTACGAGCAGTACTTC	CAWSLASGRAYEQYF
NA	TRBV11-2	TRBJ2-3	NA	TGTGCCAGCACCCCGCGAGAGGTGCCTCTCTATACGCAGTATTTT	CASTPREVPLYTQYF
once	TRBV7-2	TRBJ2-2	TRBD2	TGTGCCAGCTTAGCGGGAGGGTGGACCGGGGAGCTGTTTTTT	CASLAGGWTGELFF
once	TRBV29-1	TRBJ2-5	NA	TGCAGCGTTGATCGGGGGGCGGACGAGGAGACCCAGTACTTC	CSVDRGADEETQYF
NA	TRBV9	TRBJ1-1	TRBD1	TGTGCCAGCAGCGTAGTGCAGGGGGCCTCTGAAGCTTTCTTT	CASSVVQGASEAFF
NA	TRBV7-3	TRBJ2-1	NA	TGTGCCAGCAGCCCTCGGCAGGGCCGTAACAATGAGCAGTTCTTC	CASSPRQGRNNEQFF
NA	TRBV19	TRBJ2-5	TRBD1	TGTGCCAGTAGTAAACAGACAGGGAAGGAGACCCAGTACTTC	CASSKQTGKETQYF
NA	TRBV11-3	TRBJ2-7	NA	TGTGCCAGCAGCTTAGGTTTGGGCAGGGGCTACGAGCAGTACTTC	CASSLGLGRGYEQYF
NA	TRBV6-1	TRBJ2-7	NA	TGTGCCAGCACCAGAGGTGGACGGGCCTACGAGCAGTACTTC	CASTRGGRAYEQYF
NA	TRBV6-5	TRBJ2-7	NA	TGTGCCAGCAGTCGAATAGCGGAAAGCTCCTACGAGCAGTACTTC	CASSRIAESSYEQYF